What follows are 27 T cell receptor beta chains derived from one specimen sequenced in a study of vaccination and CD4 T cells after COVID-19 (dated by TCRdb to between 2022 and 2023). The label giving this sample's treatment or condition can be read as: roughly 10-day PBMC culture with coronavirus spike peptide pools or control peptides (ViraFEST assay). Their antigen targets remain unknown. The protocol used for the library was PCR. Sequenced using an Illumina iSeq 100. TCR sequencing of DNA from cultured CD4+ T cells used the Oncomine TCR Beta short-read assay at the Johns Hopkins FTIC core. The public reads were quality trimmed at Q25 with fastp and then assembled into clones with MiXCR by TCRdb, keeping productive beta chains. CDR3 protein sequences are deduplicated, and each keeps its most common genes and DNA. In all, the sample holds just under 20,000 distinct CDR3 sequences, and under 65% of those were seen once. The ten biggest clones cover around 10% of the sample.

Sample: CD4+ T cells from blood, cultured in vitro. These receptors originate from a human donor who had recovered from COVID-19.

The genes are TRBV3-1 and TRBJ1-5; the D is unclear. Germline V gene data show CDR1 as LGHDT and CDR2 as YNNKEL (reference sequence). V was clipped by 0 bases and J by 2 bases, with 5 bases between them. CDR3 length equals 14 residues. Written as DNA, the CDR3 is TGTGCCAGCAGCCAAGAGGCAGGCAATCAGCCCCAGCATTTT. Encoded protein: CASSQEAGNQPQHF.

This clonotype counts as medium-sized. The genes are TRBV6-1 and TRBJ2-1, with 9 nucleotides matching TRBD1. Trimming at V came to 0 bases and at J to 5 bases, leaving 11 bases not matched to a gene. The CDR3 extends over 18 amino acids. Germline CDR1 MNHNS, CDR2 SASEGT. The CDR3 DNA sequence: TGTGCCAGCAGTGAAGCGGGGGGGGGGACAGGGAGGAACAATGAGCAGTTCTTC. The encoded protein is CASSEAGGGTGRNNEQFF.

This chain connects TRBV10-2 to TRBJ1-2; D might be TRBD1 (6 bases). Germline V CDR1 and CDR2: WSHSY, SAAADI. The CDR3 runs to 13 residues. The germline V and J ends were trimmed by 10 bases and 10 bases, with 22 bases remaining between them. Here the CDR3 reads CATRQVSNWDYTF. The CDR3 nucleotides are TGCGCCACCAGACAGGTCTCTAATTGGGACTACACCTTC.

V is TRBV7-9 and J is TRBJ2-2; D ambiguous. The V end was cut by 2 bases, the J end by 2 bases, with 0 bases between. The CDR3 contains 12 residues. From germline, CDR1 is SEHNR and CDR2 FQNEAQ (reference sequence). The CDR3 coding sequence is TGTGCCAGCAGCTTAAACACCGGGGAGCTGTTTTTT. It codes for CASSLNTGELFF.

The rearrangement uses TRBV7-3 and TRBJ2-1; TRBD2 matches at 11 bases. The CDR3 is made up of 15 amino acids. Losses at the gene ends were 4 bases for V and 1 base for J; bases not matched to a gene: 0. CDR1 is SGHTA, CDR2 FQGTGA, per germline. The chain's CDR3 is CASSSSGGSYNEQFF. CDR3 in DNA: TGTGCCAGCAGCTCTAGCGGGGGGTCCTACAATGAGCAGTTCTTC.

Only a few counts were recorded for this clonotype. The J gene is TRBJ1-1, the V gene TRBV19; D remains unclear. CDR3 size: 13 residues. Trimming left V 3 bases short and J 1 base short, with 6 bases between. The germline V gene has CDR1 LNHDA and CDR2 SQIVND (reference sequence). The CDR3 DNA follows: TGTGCCAGTAGTATGAGAGGGAACACTGAAGCTTTCTTT. The encoded protein is CASSMRGNTEAFF. The whole variable domain, filled in from reference TRBV19 and TRBJ1-1, reads DGGITQSPKYLFRKEGQNVTLSCEQNLNHDAMYWYRQDPGQGLRLIYYSQIVNDFQKGDIAEGYSVSREKKESFPLTVTSAQKNPTAFYLCASSMRGNTEAFFGQGTRLTVV.

The sample holds a few counts of this clonotype. This sequence joins TRBV6-1 and TRBJ1-2; D gene unclear. CDR3 length: 12 amino acids. V was clipped by 3 bases and J by 8 bases, with 10 bases between them. Germline CDR1 and CDR2: MNHNS and SASEGT. For the CDR3, the DNA is TGTGCCAGCAGTGAGGCGGGAATGGGCTACACCTTC. This encodes CASSEAGMGYTF.

The rearrangement links TRBV9 to TRBJ1-2; 8 bases match TRBD1. V lost 0 bases, J lost 8 bases, and 3 bases stayed unmatched. Germline CDR1 and CDR2: SGDLS and YYNGEE. This CDR3 comprises 13 residues. This CDR3 reads CASSVGQGIGYTF. Written as DNA, the CDR3 is TGTGCCAGCAGCGTAGGACAGGGGATCGGCTACACCTTC. Looking up the rest from reference TRBV9 and TRBJ1-2 gives the full variable domain: DSGVTQTPKHLITATGQRVTLRCSPRSGDLSVYWYQQSLDQGLQFLIQYYNGEERAKGNILERFSAQQFPDLHSELNLSSLELGDSALYFCASSVGQGIGYTFGSGTRLTVV.

The chain links TRBV7-9 to TRBJ1-3; the D is unclear. Germline values: CDR1 SEHNR, CDR2 FQNEAQ (reference sequence). CDR3 length equals 15 residues. Trimming left V 5 bases short and J 0 bases short, with 11 bases between. The CDR3 region is CASSEVLISGNTIYF. The CDR3 nucleotides read TGTGCCAGCAGCGAGGTACTAATCTCTGGAAACACCATATATTTT.

The chain employs TRBV12-3 or TRBV12-4 and TRBJ2-7; 7 bases are shared with TRBD1. This CDR3 is 13 amino acids long. Losses at the gene ends were 5 bases for V and 8 bases for J; bases not matched to a gene: 9. Written as DNA, the CDR3 is TGTGCCAGCAGTCCCGACAGGGACCCCAAGCAGTACTTC. This sequence encodes CASSPDRDPKQYF.

The chain has TRBV27 and TRBJ2-3, with 8 bases fitting TRBD1. J lost 8 bases, V lost 6 bases, and 10 bases had no gene match. The CDR3 totals 14 residues. The V gene's germline CDR1 is MNHEY and CDR2 SMNVEV (reference sequence). The CDR3 sequence is CASSKDRALLTQYF. CDR3 coding DNA: TGTGCCAGCAGCAAGGACAGGGCCTTGCTTACGCAGTATTTT.

This clonotype has a handful of counts. This chain joins TRBV11-2 and TRBJ2-7; D is ambiguous. Germline CDR1 reads SGHAT; CDR2 reads FQNNGV. Trimming cost V 1 base and J 4 bases, with 11 bases left between them. The CDR3 is 14 residues long. The DNA for the CDR3 is TGTGCCAGCAGCTTAGTAGGCCCGGCGTACGAGCAGTACTTC. It yields the protein CASSLVGPAYEQYF. Combining the CDR3 with reference TRBV11-2 and TRBJ2-7 gives the whole variable domain EAGVAQSPRYKIIEKRQSVAFWCNPISGHATLYWYQQILGQGPKLLIQFQNNGVVDDSQLPKDRFSAERLKGVDSTLKIQPAKLEDSAVYLCASSLVGPAYEQYFGPGTRLTVT.

V gene TRBV5-1 combines with J gene TRBJ2-2, with TRBD2 matching 7 bases. In germline, CDR1 is SGHRS, CDR2 YFSETQ. The CDR3 is 17 residues long. V shed 1 base, J shed 6 bases, and the junction held 12 bases outside the gene matches. The CDR3: CASSLRAELGGAGELFF. The CDR3 nucleotides read TGCGCCAGCAGCTTGCGAGCGGAGTTGGGAGGGGCCGGGGAGCTGTTTTTT.

V usage is TRBV7-2 and J usage is TRBJ2-1, with TRBD2 as a possible D gene (7 bases). CDR1 and CDR2 from the germline V gene are SGHTA and FQGNSA. The V gene lost 4 bases and the J gene lost 12 bases, with 25 bases spanning the gap. CDR3 size: 16 residues. CDR3 protein: CASSSGGGLARFGQFF. As DNA, the CDR3 is TGTGCCAGCAGCTCTGGGGGGGGCTTAGCCAGATTTGGGCAGTTCTTC.

This clonotype has a single count. The V call is TRBV12-3 or TRBV12-4, the J call TRBJ1-5; D may be TRBD1 (5 bases). V lost 3 bases and J lost 7, with 7 bases in between. The CDR3 is 12 amino acids. CDR3 amino acids: CASSLTAQPQHF. Here the CDR3 DNA reads TGTGCCAGCAGTTTGACAGCCCAGCCCCAGCATTTT.

The chain is built from TRBV10-3 and TRBJ2-4; D possibly corresponds to TRBD1 (5 bases). The germline V gene has CDR1 ENHRY and CDR2 SYGVKD. V lost 0 bases to trimming and J lost 1 base, with 7 bases between them. The CDR3 runs 15 residues. The CDR3 here is CAISESKGAKNIQYF. The CDR3 nucleotides are TGTGCCATCAGTGAGTCGAAGGGGGCCAAAAACATTCAGTACTTC.

V usage is TRBV4-2 and J usage is TRBJ1-2; D gene unclear. This CDR3 comprises 17 residues. Per germline, CDR1 LGHNA and CDR2 YNFKEQ. With 4 bases removed from V and 3 bases from J, the gap between germline ends came to 21 bases. CDR3 in amino acids: CASSPYDKPDGDYGYTF. The CDR3 DNA sequence: TGTGCCAGCAGCCCTTATGACAAACCCGATGGAGACTATGGCTACACCTTC.

The chain employs TRBV10-1 and TRBJ2-5, with no clear D. The V gene lost 0 bases and the J gene lost 5 bases, with 4 bases spanning the gap. CDR1 and CDR2 from the germline V gene are WNHNN and SYGVQD (reference sequence). The CDR3 has 12 amino acids. CDR3 sequence: CASSESRETQYF. The DNA of the CDR3 is TGCGCCAGCAGTGAGTCCCGGGAGACCCAGTACTTC.

The sample holds a few counts of this clonotype. The rearrangement joins TRBV19 to TRBJ1-1; D unresolved. The V end was cut by 10 bases, the J end by 1 base, with 10 bases between. Germline lookup yields CDR1 LNHDA and CDR2 SQIVND (reference sequence). This CDR3 region has 12 residues. The CDR3 DNA sequence: TGTGCCACCGCCGGGAGGAACACTGAAGCTTTCTTT. Translated, it gives CATAGRNTEAFF.

This clonotype was recorded a few times. The rearrangement joins TRBV6-1 to TRBJ1-5; D is undetermined. This CDR3 comprises 12 residues. CDR1 and CDR2 (germline): MNHNS, SASEGT. Trimming cost V 5 bases and J 12 bases, with 14 bases left between them. In DNA, the CDR3 is TGTGCCAGCAGTACCCAGACATATCGCCAGCATTTT. Encoded protein: CASSTQTYRQHF.

The V and J genes are TRBV18 and TRBJ2-7; 11 bases are shared with TRBD2. CDR3 size: 16 residues. CDR1 KGHSH and CDR2 LQKENI come from the germline V gene. V gave up 3 bases and J gave up 5 bases; unmatched junction bases: 9. This CDR3 reads CASSPGSSGGRHEQYF. In DNA, the CDR3 is TGTGCCAGCTCACCGGGCTCTAGCGGGGGGCGACACGAGCAGTACTTC.

The V gene is TRBV18, the J gene TRBJ1-2; 9 bases match TRBD1. The CDR3 is 13 amino acids. The V gene's germline CDR1 is KGHSH and CDR2 LQKENI. The J segment lost 14 bases and the V segment lost 2 bases, leaving 9 bases of the junction unmatched. The CDR3 here is CASSPAGQGGVTF. CDR3 nucleotides: TGTGCCAGCTCACCAGCGGGACAGGGAGGGGTAACCTTC.

This clonotype was observed a few times. CDR3 loop: CASSQQGARGQPQHF. CDR3 DNA: TGTGCCAGCAGCCAACAGGGGGCGCGAGGTCAGCCCCAGCATTTT. This chain uses TRBV6-1 with TRBJ1-5, with 9 nucleotides matching TRBD1. This CDR3 spans 15 amino acids. V lost 6 bases and J lost 6; bases outside the gene matches: 9. CDR1 and CDR2 (germline): MNHNS, SASEGT.

This chain links TRBV30 with TRBJ2-7; D perhaps matches TRBD1 (6 bases). This CDR3 region has 12 residues. CDR1 GTSNPN and CDR2 SVGIG come from the germline V gene (reference sequence). Trimming took 2 bases from V and 6 from J, leaving 11 bases between them. The CDR3 is CAWSIRGPEQYF. In nucleotides, the CDR3 is TGTGCCTGGAGTATCAGGGGACCCGAGCAGTACTTC.

This clonotype has only a few counts. J is TRBJ1-3 and V is TRBV27, with D perhaps matching TRBD1 (6 bases). Per the germline V gene, CDR1 is MNHEY and CDR2 is SMNVEV (reference sequence). This CDR3 region has 15 residues. Trimming removed 2 bases from V and 0 bases from J, with 8 bases in between. This CDR3 is CASSLDRNSGNTIYF. The CDR3 DNA reads as TGTGCCAGCAGTTTAGACAGGAACTCTGGAAACACCATATATTTT.

The rearrangement joins TRBV7-2 to TRBJ2-2, with 10 bases lining up with TRBD2. The CDR3 sequence is 16 residues long. The J segment lost 5 bases and the V segment lost 5 bases, leaving 8 bases of the junction unmatched. CDR1 SGHTA and CDR2 FQGNSA come from the germline V gene. This CDR3 reads CASSPRGLARTGELFF. DNA of the CDR3: TGTGCCAGCAGCCCTCGGGGACTAGCGAGGACCGGGGAGCTGTTTTTT.

This rearrangement joins TRBV24-1 to TRBJ2-3; TRBD2 agrees at 12 bases. The CDR3 has 19 amino acids. V trimming: 0 bases; J trimming: 0 bases; junction bases outside the gene matches: 6. The V gene's germline CDR1 is KGHDR and CDR2 SFDVKD. The CDR3 here is CATSDLPSSGGASTDTQYF. Here the CDR3 DNA reads TGTGCCACCAGTGATTTGCCGTCTAGCGGGGGGGCTAGCACAGATACGCAGTATTTT.